Sequencing of this T cell receptor (beta chain) was carried out in a study of CD8 T cells in ankylosing spondylitis. This clonotype has at least ten counts. CDR3 length: 15 amino acids. Trimming stripped 5 bases from V and 2 bases from J, with 13 bases between. One entry per CDR3 protein, called by TCRdb with MiXCR from the 5' RACE reads. The table includes about 320,000 distinct CDR3 sequences, 11% detected once. The sample consisted of blood, either unsorted or a sorted T cell fraction (not recorded which). This sequence was found in a female donor with ankylosing spondylitis or in good health (not recorded which). The genes are TRBV12-3 or TRBV12-4 and TRBJ2-1; D may be TRBD2 (5 bases). CDR3 sequence reads: CASSTLDSPYNEQFF. DNA for the CDR3: TGTGCCAGCAGTACACTAGACTCCCCCTACAATGAGCAGTTCTTC.